A selection of T cell receptor beta chains follows, all from one sample in a study of blood T cell repertoires in COVID-19. Using immunoSEQ multiplex PCR, the repertoire was profiled, and TCRdb retains in-frame clones only, with some absent. Here the sample spans approximately 170,000 clones, about 86% being singletons. Source material: peripheral blood. The receptors derive from a human donor with acute or convalescent COVID-19. The donor label of this sample is uncertain. Both conserved end residues are part of each CDR3. The D gene is left open where the match is weak. The size field is filled for only some rows; it gives once, few, many or a size class.

V	J	size	D	DNA	CDR3
TRBV6-5	TRBJ1-6	NA	NA	TGTGCCAGCAGACTTGACGGACTCTATAATTCACCCCTCCACTTT	CASRLDGLYNSPLHF
TRBV7-3	TRBJ2-1	NA	TRBD2	TGTGCCAGCAGCTTACCCCTAGCGGGGGGGAGTCAAGGTGGTGAGCAGTTCTTC	CASSLPLAGGSQGGEQFF
TRBV5-1	TRBJ2-4	NA	TRBD2	TGCGCCAGCAGCTTACGGGGACTAGCGGGCGTGGGGGCCAAAAACATTCAGTACTTC	CASSLRGLAGVGAKNIQYF
TRBV28	TRBJ1-5	NA	TRBD1	TGTGCCAGCAGTCCTAGACAGGGGAAAGCGGGGCAGCCCCAGCATTTT	CASSPRQGKAGQPQHF
TRBV6-5	TRBJ2-7	NA	NA	TGTGCCAGCAGTTACTCGACAAGGGGCACCTACGAGCAGTACTTC	CASSYSTRGTYEQYF
TRBV27	TRBJ2-3	few	TRBD2	TGTGCCAGCAGTTTATTACGCGGGAGGGATCTCAGGGATACGCAGTATTTT	CASSLLRGRDLRDTQYF
TRBV4-1	TRBJ1-2	few	NA	TGCGCCAGCAGCCAGATTAGCCCAGGGAAAATCCCTGGCTACACCTTC	CASSQISPGKIPGYTF
TRBV6-5	TRBJ1-6	NA	NA	TGTGCCAGCAGCCCCGGGTTTGGTCGGCCAACCCTCCACTTT	CASSPGFGRPTLHF
TRBV9	TRBJ1-1	NA	NA	TGTGCCAGCAGCGTAGGTCCGGGGGGGAACACTGAAGCTTTCTTT	CASSVGPGGNTEAFF
TRBV6-2/TRBV6-3	TRBJ2-7	NA	TRBD1	TGTGCCAGCAGTCCCCGGACAGGAACCGCTTACGAGCAGTACTTC	CASSPRTGTAYEQYF
TRBV3-1/TRBV3-2	TRBJ2-2	NA	TRBD2	TGTGCCAGCAGCCCCCGACCCCCGGGACTAGGCTCTCTCGGGGAGCTGTTTTTT	CASSPRPPGLGSLGELFF
TRBV6-5	TRBJ2-2	NA	NA	TGTGCCAGCAGTCCAGGTGGTGGGTCTGGGGAGCTGTTTTTT	CASSPGGGSGELFF
TRBV30	TRBJ2-1	NA	TRBD2	TGTGCCTGGAGCGGGGGGGCTCAGGACAATGAGCAGTTCTTC	CAWSGGAQDNEQFF
TRBV19	TRBJ2-3	NA	NA	TGTGCCAGTAGTACCGTCCGGGGGTCAGATACGCAGTATTTT	CASSTVRGSDTQYF
TRBV29-1	TRBJ2-1	once	TRBD2	TGCAGCGGGCGACTAGCGGGAGCGAAAAAGCTGAGTGAGCAGTTCTTC	CSGRLAGAKKLSEQFF
TRBV6-2/TRBV6-3	TRBJ1-6	NA	NA	TGTGCCAGCAGTCCGCGGGGAGGGGCGAATTCACCCCTCCACTTT	CASSPRGGANSPLHF
TRBV3-1/TRBV3-2	TRBJ2-5	NA	NA	TGTGCCAGCAGCCAAGAGGTGCAGGTCAAGACCCAGTACTTC	CASSQEVQVKTQYF
TRBV5-1	TRBJ2-7	NA	TRBD2	TGCGCCAGCAGCTTGTTAGCGGGACTGCCCGGTGCCTACGAGCAGTACTTC	CASSLLAGLPGAYEQYF
TRBV19	TRBJ2-1	NA	TRBD1	TGTGCCAGTACCGATCCCGGGACAGGGGCCGGCGAGCAGTTCTTC	CASTDPGTGAGEQFF
TRBV18	TRBJ1-5	NA	TRBD1	TGTGCCAGCTCACGGGACAGGGGAAGTATGGATCAGCCCCAGCATTTT	CASSRDRGSMDQPQHF
TRBV2	TRBJ2-3	NA	NA	TGTGCCAGCAGGGGAGGAGGGGCAGGGAAAGATACGCAGTATTTT	CASRGGGAGKDTQYF
TRBV18	TRBJ1-1	once	TRBD1	TGTGCCAGCTCACCACCGACAGGGTGGACTGAAGCTTTCTTT	CASSPPTGWTEAFF
TRBV7-9	TRBJ2-7	NA	NA	TGTGCCAGCAGCTTTTCGGGACACTCCTACGAGCAGTACTTC	CASSFSGHSYEQYF
TRBV10-3	TRBJ2-7	NA	NA	TGTGCCATCAGTGAGTCAACGGGGACAGAGCAGTACTTC	CAISESTGTEQYF
TRBV7-3	TRBJ2-7	NA	TRBD1	TGTGCCAGCAGCTTAGGTCCAGGACAGGGGCGCGAGCAGTACTTC	CASSLGPGQGREQYF
TRBV7-9	TRBJ2-3	NA	TRBD2	TGTGCCAGCAGCTTAGTCGCGGGAGTGCCAGATACGCAGTATTTT	CASSLVAGVPDTQYF
TRBV7-8	TRBJ2-7	few	TRBD1	TGTGCCAGCAGCCTTAACCCGGGACAGGGGTACGAGCAGTACTTC	CASSLNPGQGYEQYF
TRBV6-5	TRBJ1-1	few	NA	TGTGCCAGCAGTTACTACAGGGAAACTGAAGCTTTCTTT	CASSYYRETEAFF
TRBV30	TRBJ1-6	few	NA	TGTGCCTGGAGTGTACAGGGCTATAATTCACCCCTCCACTTT	CAWSVQGYNSPLHF